The subject of this entry is one TCR beta chain. The antigen is unknown. Sequencing used immunoSEQ multiplex PCR; TCRdb keeps in-frame clones, though not all of them. The sample carries 25,000 to 35,000 clones, around 80% recorded once. The CDR3 runs to 17 residues. Germline assignment: CDR1 SGHTA and CDR2 FQGTGA. V was clipped by 4 bases and J by 1 base; unmatched bases: 5. The sample belongs to a study of radiotherapy plus CTLA-4 blockade in lung cancer. Study-level points and caveats: After radiotherapy and ipilimumab, tumor-derived clones expanded in peripheral blood.

The specimen was peripheral blood, collected from a patient treated with radiotherapy plus ipilimumab. The TCR was taken from a human donor with non-small cell lung cancer who had stable disease on radiotherapy plus ipilimumab. This rearrangement joins TRBV7-3 to TRBJ2-3; 13 positions agree with TRBD2. The CDR3 sequence: CASSSRLAGGGTDTQYF. CDR3 nucleotides: TGTGCCAGCAGCTCCAGACTAGCGGGGGGCGGCACAGATACGCAGTATTTT.